This T cell receptor beta chain is drawn from a study of vaccination effects on CD4 cells after COVID-19. Sequencing was preceded by expansion of antigen-specific CD4+ T cells with viral peptide pools in the ViraFEST assay. Cells that had been cultured for roughly eleven days were the source of isolated CD4+ T cells. The vaccine given was either BNT162b2 or mRNA-1273, in two doses. Profiling relied on immunoSEQ multiplex PCR, and the TCRdb table lists in-frame clones only, not all of them. Among around 14,000 clones, around 72% were seen once, and the ten largest hold 8% to 10%. Germline-derived CDR1 and CDR2 are MNHEY and SMNVEV (reference sequence). This CDR3 contains 14 residues. V gave up 8 bases and J gave up 5 bases, with 13 bases separating them. Comments on this clone: Its matching antigen is unknown.

Points from the study as a whole: Recruitment yielded few convalescent patients, and the study had no early post-infection timepoints.

Here the sequenced sample was CD4+ T cells from PBMCs cultured with SARS-CoV-2 spike peptides, taken after COVID-19 vaccination. V gene TRBV27 combines with J gene TRBJ1-6; no firm D call. This TCR derives from a human donor who received a COVID-19 vaccine. DNA of the CDR3: TGTGCCAGCGCCGCCCGGATGGATAATTCACCCCTCCACTTT. Amino acids: CASAARMDNSPLHF.